In its sample, the clone carrying this T cell receptor (beta chain) was seen once. The sample belongs to a study of control samples from healthy donors and cancer patients. Libraries were prepared by immunoSEQ multiplex PCR; TCRdb keeps only in-frame clonotypes and omits some of them. The sample includes about 110,000 clones, 82% seen only once; the top ten take around 6.6%. The V and J ends lost 0 bases and 1 base, in that order; junction bases with no gene match: 17. From germline, CDR1 is SGHAT and CDR2 FQNNGV. The CDR3 contains 20 residues. The rearrangement joins TRBV11-2 to TRBJ1-1; 7 bases fit TRBD1. The source is a man aged 18 to 29 in good health. The sequencing input was blood. The CDR3 DNA follows: TGTGCCAGCAGCTTAGAGTTGGTCAGGGGGTATCACCTGGAGAACACTGAAGCTTTCTTT. Its translation: CASSLELVRGYHLENTEAFF.